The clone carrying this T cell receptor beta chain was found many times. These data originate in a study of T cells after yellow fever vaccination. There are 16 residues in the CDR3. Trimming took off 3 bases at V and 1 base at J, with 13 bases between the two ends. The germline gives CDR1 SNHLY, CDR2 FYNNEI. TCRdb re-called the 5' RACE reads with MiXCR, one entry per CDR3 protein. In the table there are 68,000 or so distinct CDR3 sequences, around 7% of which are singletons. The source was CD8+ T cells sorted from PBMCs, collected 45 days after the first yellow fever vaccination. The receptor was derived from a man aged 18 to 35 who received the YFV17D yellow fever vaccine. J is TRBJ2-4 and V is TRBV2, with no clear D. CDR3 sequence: CASSEFPPSAKNIQYF. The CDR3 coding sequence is TGTGCCAGCAGTGAGTTCCCCCCGAGCGCCAAAAACATTCAGTACTTC.